This TCR beta chain was captured in a study of CD8+CD57+ T cells in acquired aplastic anemia. TCR beta VDJ and CDR3 profiling used genomic DNA as template. TCRdb called the reads again in MiXCR, with one record for every CDR3 protein. This sample has over 100,000 distinct CDR3 sequences, with 41% found just once. In this sample, this clonotype turned up many times. This receptor was identified in a human donor in good health, serving as a control. Sequencing was performed on sorted CD4+, CD8+, or CD8+CD57+ T cells (not recorded which) from PBMCs.

The CDR3 spells CASSQGQGRYEQYF. The CDR3 coding sequence is TGTGCCAGCAGCCAAGGACAGGGGCGGTACGAGCAGTACTTC. The V gene is TRBV3-1, the J gene TRBJ2-7, with 8 bases fitting TRBD1. Trimming removed 1 base from V and 4 bases from J; junction bases left unmatched: 3. Germline CDR1 and CDR2: LGHDT and YNNKEL (reference sequence). CDR3 length: 14 amino acids.